The entry below describes one TCR beta chain. The antigen is undetermined. Time point of the sample: baseline, week 1 (first vaccination visit). The treatment: pre-vaccination baseline after standard-of-care therapy. The V and J ends lost 2 bases and 4 bases respectively, with 9 bases between them. CDR3 length: 14 residues. Germline V gene sequence: CDR1 MDHEN, CDR2 SYDVKM. This entry is derived from a study of a mutant IDH1 vaccine in newly diagnosed glioma. About the research overall: Most patients had received both radiotherapy and temozolomide, the prior options being radiotherapy, temozolomide, or both. General study results and limits: Vaccination induced immune responses in about 93% of patients.

Assay: immunoSEQ multiplex PCR; the TCRdb copy retains only in-frame clones and omits some. The table records about 92,000 clones, about 80% of them present only once. The TCR originated in a man aged 35 to 55 with glioma. Sequenced material: PBMCs, taken from a glioma patient treated with radiotherapy, temozolomide or both. This rearrangement joins TRBV28 to TRBJ2-1; a weak D match, TRBD2 (5 bases). CDR3 in DNA: TGTGCCAGCAGTTTACCGGGATTTTACAATGAGCAGTTCTTC. Translation gives CASSLPGFYNEQFF.